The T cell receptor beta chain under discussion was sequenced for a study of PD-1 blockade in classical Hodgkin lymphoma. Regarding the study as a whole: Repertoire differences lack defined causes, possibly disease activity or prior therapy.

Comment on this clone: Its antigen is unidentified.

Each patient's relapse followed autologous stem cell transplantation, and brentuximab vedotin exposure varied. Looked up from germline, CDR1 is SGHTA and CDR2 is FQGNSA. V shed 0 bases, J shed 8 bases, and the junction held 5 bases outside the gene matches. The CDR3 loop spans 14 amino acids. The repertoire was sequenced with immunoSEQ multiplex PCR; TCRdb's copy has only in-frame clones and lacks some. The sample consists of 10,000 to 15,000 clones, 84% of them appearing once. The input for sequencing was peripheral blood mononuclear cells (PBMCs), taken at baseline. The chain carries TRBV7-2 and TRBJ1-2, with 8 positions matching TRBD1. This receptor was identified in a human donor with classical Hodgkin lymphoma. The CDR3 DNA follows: TGTGCCAGCAGCTTAGCGCGACAGGGGAGAGGCTACACCTTC. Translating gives CASSLARQGRGYTF.